The 6 T cell receptor beta chains reported below all come from one sample, sequenced in a study of blood T cells in healthy people across ages (dated by TCRdb to 2013 to 2016). Receptors were amplified or captured by 5' RACE. The second PCR ran for roughly 7 to 12 cycles and used a J-beta primer mix along with a sample-barcoded 5' primer. TCRdb reworked the public reads: Q25 trimming with fastp, MiXCR clone assembly, productive beta chains retained. Every entry covers one CDR3 protein and lists the most common genes and DNA from its rows. The sample table records approximately 2,000,000 distinct CDR3 sequences; around 40% of these occur just once. The ten largest clones take up 23% of the sample. Specimen: blood. The receptors come from a human donor in good health.

As for this clonotype: This may arise from a read error, as a much more abundant clone is one base away. The chain is built from TRBV9 and TRBJ2-7, with D possibly TRBD1 on 5 matching bases. The CDR3 contains 13 residues. Deletions cut 3 bases from V and 1 base from J, with 8 bases between. Germline-derived CDR1 and CDR2 are SGDLS and YYNGEE. In DNA form, the CDR3 reads TGTGCCAGCAGCGGCAGACAGTCCTACGAGCAGTACTTC. As protein: CASSGRQSYEQYF.

The V and J genes are TRBV29-1 and TRBJ1-1; no definite D call. From germline, CDR1 is SQVTM and CDR2 ANQGSEA. The V end lost 1 base, the J end lost 1 base, and 10 bases lay between the germline ends. The CDR3 sequence is 14 residues long. The CDR3 coding sequence is TGCAGCGTTGAAGGCGCAAGGTCGAACACTGAAGCTTTCTTT. Amino acid sequence: CSVEGARSNTEAFF.

The chain carries TRBV11-1 and TRBJ2-5; a weak D match, TRBD2 (6 bases). CDR3 length equals 16 residues. CDR1 SGHAT and CDR2 FQDESV come from the germline V gene (reference sequence). The V gene lost 9 bases and the J gene lost 3 bases, with 23 bases spanning the gap. CDR3 region: CASTNSRDSSEETQYF. In DNA, the CDR3 is TGTGCCAGTACCAACTCCCGGGACTCCAGCGAAGAGACCCAGTACTTC.

This chain joins TRBV2 and TRBJ2-3, with D perhaps matching TRBD2 (5 bases). The V gene lost 8 bases and the J gene lost 4 bases, with 16 bases spanning the gap. This CDR3 comprises 14 residues. The germline V gene encodes CDR1 SNHLY and CDR2 FYNNEI. The CDR3 coding sequence is TGTGCCAGCTCCGGACTCACCGGGGCAGATACGCAGTATTTT. Its translation is CASSGLTGADTQYF. Full variable domain (remainder filled in from reference TRBV2 and TRBJ2-3): EPEVTQTPSHQVTQMGQEVILRCVPISNHLYFYWYRQILGQKVEFLVSFYNNEISEKSEIFDDQFSVERPDGSNFTLKIRSTKLEDSAMYFCASSGLTGADTQYFGPGTRLTVL.

Comment on this clonotype: Since a much larger clone is just one base distant, this may be a read error. This chain uses TRBV20-1 with TRBJ2-5; 11 nucleotides line up with TRBD2. With V trimmed by 8 bases and J by 1 base, 9 bases remained unmatched. The CDR3 has 15 amino acids. Germline lookup yields CDR1 DFQATT and CDR2 SNEGSKA (reference sequence). CDR3 coding DNA: TGCAGTACTGGGGAGACTAGCGGGGTCCAAGAGACCCAGTACTTC. This codes for CSTGETSGVQETQYF.

The chain has TRBV7-2 and TRBJ2-7; TRBD2 agrees at 8 bases. The J segment lost 6 bases and the V segment lost 2 bases, leaving 3 bases of the junction unmatched. Germline assignment: CDR1 SGHTA and CDR2 FQGNSA. CDR3 length: 13 residues. CDR3: CASSLRGGREQYF. Written as DNA, the CDR3 is TGTGCCAGCAGCTTACGGGGGGGCCGCGAGCAGTACTTC. Full variable domain (missing parts from reference TRBV7-2 and TRBJ2-7): GAGVSQSPSNKVTEKGKDVELRCDPISGHTALYWYRQSLGQGLEFLIYFQGNSAPDKSGLPSDRFSAERTGGSVSTLTIQRTQQEDSAVYLCASSLRGGREQYFGPGTRLTVT.